The subject of this entry is one TCR beta chain. The antigen remains unidentified. There are 15 residues in the CDR3. CDR1 and CDR2 from the germline V gene are SGHNT and YENEEA. V gave up 4 bases and J gave up 2 bases; unmatched junction bases: 4. This sample was taken from a study of radiotherapy plus CTLA-4 blockade in lung cancer. Study results and limitations: Best predicting response, reportedly, were early blood T cell clone dynamics, with interferon-beta. Subsequent to radiotherapy plus ipilimumab, tumor-derived TCR clones underwent expansion in blood.

Assay: immunoSEQ multiplex PCR; the TCRdb copy retains only in-frame clones and omits some. The sample includes some 15,000 clones, 72% of them seen just once. The origin of this receptor is a human donor with non-small cell lung cancer whose response to radiotherapy plus ipilimumab could not be evaluated. Sequencing was performed on peripheral blood, taken from a patient treated with radiotherapy plus ipilimumab. The chain employs TRBV11-3 and TRBJ2-2; 7 bases are shared with TRBD1. The chain's CDR3 is CASSSGQLNTGELFF. CDR3 bases: TGTGCCAGCAGCTCGGGACAGCTTAACACCGGGGAGCTGTTTTTT.